This TCR beta chain came from a study of T cells after yellow fever vaccination. About this clonotype itself: Its antigen is as yet unknown.

V was shortened by 3 bases and J by 2 bases, with 23 bases between the two germline ends. This CDR3 region has 18 residues. Germline V CDR1 and CDR2: DFQATT, SNEGSKA (reference sequence). Study-level findings and limits: Abundant contaminating clonotypes from the bulk population could appear in FACS-sorted repertoires.

For TCR, cDNA came from 5'RACE template switching, which added a universal primer site and UMIs. TCRdb ran MiXCR on the 5' RACE reads and lists one entry per CDR3 protein. This sample has about 320,000 distinct CDR3 sequences, with 4% to 5.5% found just once. The V call is TRBV20-1, the J call TRBJ1-5; a weak D match, TRBD1 (5 bases). The input for sequencing was PBMCs, taken 15 days after the yellow fever booster vaccination. The source of this sequence is a man younger than 35 who received the YFV17D yellow fever vaccine. The CDR3 coding sequence is TGCAGTGCTAGTAGAGCCTCCATTGGGGGAATTCGCAATCAGCCCCAGCATTTT. Its translation: CSASRASIGGIRNQPQHF.